This paragraph reports one T cell receptor (beta chain). Its antigen is still unknown. The sample is drawn from a study of T cell responses to AZD1222 COVID-19 vaccine. Notes on the study in general: In the spike-specific TCR repertoire, nearly half reportedly target unmutated variant regions.

Clones were read by immunoSEQ multiplex PCR, and TCRdb kept only the in-frame ones, dropping some. Of approximately 130,000 clones listed, 85% to 90% are singletons. The trim removed 8 bases at V and 9 bases at J, leaving 10 bases unmatched. The CDR3 length is 13 residues. This clonotype was sampled from an adult in good health. J is TRBJ2-3 and V is TRBV12-3 or TRBV12-4; TRBD1 matches 8 bases. Source: peripheral blood, taken on day 0 of AZD1222 vaccination. The CDR3 protein is CASQTGARGTQYF. Written as DNA, the CDR3 is TGTGCCAGCCAGACAGGGGCCCGGGGGACGCAGTATTTT.